These 13 T cell receptor beta chains came from one sample sequenced in a study of T cells in Graves' hyperthyroidism and ophthalmopathy. There were TCR beta CDR3 regions amplified from RNA transcripts. The primer set for the first-round RT-PCR of the TCR CDR3 was HTBI. TCRdb reprocessed the multiplex PCR reads with MiXCR, giving one entry per CDR3 protein. The sample has a few hundred thousand distinct CDR3 sequences; 15% to 18% are singletons. The sample taken for sequencing was blood. These TCRs come from a woman in her 30s with Graves' hyperthyroidism.

The table lists this clonotype with a few counts. The chain employs TRBV7-9 and TRBJ1-2, with a tentative D call TRBD1 (5 bases). Germline V lookup: CDR1 SEHNR, CDR2 FQNEAQ (reference sequence). The CDR3 length is 14 residues. Trimming removed 1 base from V and 5 bases from J, with 11 bases in between. CDR3 protein: CASSLGPGRYGYTF. Written as DNA, the CDR3 is TGTGCCAGCAGCTTAGGTCCAGGGAGATATGGCTACACCTTC.

On this clonotype: A much larger clone sits a single nucleotide away, making a read error possible. The chain employs TRBV20-1 and TRBJ2-3; 11 bases align to TRBD2. The CDR3 loop spans 16 amino acids. The germline V gene encodes CDR1 DFQATT and CDR2 SNEGSKA (reference sequence). V gave up 5 bases and J gave up 2 bases; unmatched junction bases: 9. CDR3 sequence reads: CSASQTSGTLTDTQYF. The CDR3 coding sequence is TGCAGTGCTTCCCAGACTAGCGGGACCCTCACAGATACGCAGTATTTT.

This clonotype appeared a few times. The chain uses TRBV9 and TRBJ1-3; D gene uncertain. The CDR3 length is 17 residues. Per the germline V gene, CDR1 is SGDLS and CDR2 is YYNGEE. Trimming pared 4 bases from V and 0 bases from J, leaving 17 bases between. This CDR3 is CASSPRITGSSGNTIYF. CDR3 nucleotides: TGTGCCAGCAGCCCGAGAATCACCGGGAGCTCTGGAAACACCATATATTTT. The entire variable domain, with the rest obtained from reference TRBV9 and TRBJ1-3, is as follows: DSGVTQTPKHLITATGQRVTLRCSPRSGDLSVYWYQQSLDQGLQFLIQYYNGEERAKGNILERFSAQQFPDLHSELNLSSLELGDSALYFCASSPRITGSSGNTIYFGEGSWLTVV.

This clonotype was counted many times. The chain couples TRBV11-2 to TRBJ2-1, with 8 bases fitting TRBD1. CDR3 length equals 14 residues. Germline V gene data show CDR1 as SGHAT and CDR2 as FQNNGV. The J segment lost 9 bases and the V segment lost 4 bases, leaving 8 bases of the junction unmatched. Written as DNA, the CDR3 is TGTGCCAGCAGCTCGACAGGGGTGCGCGGTGAGCAGTTCTTC. This gives the protein CASSSTGVRGEQFF.

In its sample, this clonotype was seen a few times. This sequence joins TRBV20-1 and TRBJ2-2, with D hard to call. Germline V gene sequence: CDR1 DFQATT, CDR2 SNEGSKA (reference sequence). The CDR3 is made up of 12 amino acids. Trimming removed 3 bases from V and 1 base from J, with 3 bases in between. DNA for the CDR3: TGCAGTGCTAGTTGGAACACCGGGGAGCTGTTTTTT. Its protein product is CSASWNTGELFF.

The rearrangement joins TRBV12-3 or TRBV12-4 to TRBJ1-6; D gene uncertain. Trimming removed 3 bases from V and 2 bases from J, with 29 bases in between. The CDR3 consists of 22 residues. This CDR3 is CASSFISRRLGSPSTYNSPLHF. The CDR3 bases are TGTGCCAGCAGTTTTATTTCCCGAAGATTGGGCAGTCCTAGCACCTATAATTCACCCCTCCACTTT.

This clonotype showed up just a few times. The V gene is TRBV7-9, the J gene TRBJ2-2; 8 positions agree with TRBD1. J gave up 5 bases and V 5 bases, and 13 bases lay outside the gene matches. CDR3 size: 17 residues. The germline gives CDR1 SEHNR, CDR2 FQNEAQ (reference sequence). Written as DNA, the CDR3 is TGTGCCAGCAGCCCCTTGATGGGGACAGGTTATACCGGGGAGCTGTTTTTT. It translates to CASSPLMGTGYTGELFF.

This clonotype has at least ten counts. V is TRBV5-1 and J is TRBJ2-1; D possibly uses TRBD1 or TRBD2 (5 bases each). The CDR3 totals 13 residues. V lost 4 bases to trimming and J lost 8 bases, with 13 bases between them. Germline-derived CDR1 and CDR2 are SGHRS and YFSETQ. The CDR3 sequence: CASSLGPLDEQFF. The CDR3 nucleotides read TGCGCCAGCAGCCTGGGACCCCTCGATGAGCAGTTCTTC.

Ten or more counts support this clonotype. The chain joins TRBV29-1 to TRBJ2-3, with 8 bases fitting TRBD2. In germline, CDR1 is SQVTM, CDR2 ANQGSEA. This CDR3 has 15 residues. J was trimmed by 5 bases and V by 6 bases; bases with no gene match: 13. The CDR3 coding sequence is TGCAGCGTGCAGCCCGGGACTAGGGAGGTAGATACGCAGTATTTT. It translates to CSVQPGTREVDTQYF.

On this clonotype itself: This may arise from a read error, as a much more abundant clone is one base away. The gene calls are TRBV30 and TRBJ1-5; D is unclear. This CDR3 spans 12 amino acids. With 5 bases removed from V and 11 bases from J, the gap between germline ends came to 16 bases. CDR1 and CDR2 (germline): GTSNPN, SVGIG (reference sequence). CDR3 coding DNA: TGTGCCTGGGGAAAAAACCGGGAAGCCCAGCATTTT. Its translation is CAWGKNREAQHF.

This clonotype was seen repeatedly, ten times or more. V usage is TRBV6-1 and J usage is TRBJ1-2; 9 bases are shared with TRBD1. Germline CDR1 and CDR2: MNHNS and SASEGT. The CDR3 extends over 12 amino acids. The V and J ends lost 4 bases and 7 bases, in that order; junction bases with no gene match: 1. The CDR3 loop reads CASSVQGAGYTF. In DNA form, the CDR3 reads TGTGCCAGCAGTGTACAGGGGGCTGGCTACACCTTC.

This clonotype has at least ten counts. This chain links TRBV6-1 with TRBJ2-7, with D possibly being TRBD2 (6 bases). This CDR3 region has 13 residues. V was trimmed by 5 bases and J by 4 bases, leaving 12 bases between them. CDR1 is MNHNS and CDR2 is SASEGT in the germline V gene. The CDR3 region has the DNA TGTGCCAGCAGTTTAGTGGAGGGGTACGAGCAGTACTTC. Residues: CASSLVEGYEQYF.

J is TRBJ2-5 and V is TRBV19; 10 bases line up with TRBD2. J lost 2 bases, V lost 1 base, and 10 bases had no gene match. The CDR3 has 18 residues. Per germline, CDR1 LNHDA and CDR2 SQIVND (reference sequence). The CDR3 DNA is TGTGCCAGTAGTATAGCGGCTAGCGGGAGCCCGCAACAAGAGACCCAGTACTTC. It encodes CASSIAASGSPQQETQYF.